This TCR beta chain was documented in a study of blood T cell repertoires in COVID-19 (dated by TCRdb to 2018 to 2020). Regarding the research as a whole: The collaborator samples originated in the United States, Italy and Spain and spanned the acute and convalescent phases of COVID-19. Samples came from the ongoing ImmuneRACE study (first 160 participants) plus 1,254 subjects from 6 global collaborators. The repertoires were released in a freely available public database meant as a resource for research on the immune response to SARS-CoV-2. The prospective study material was composed of cDNA or gDNA derived from T cells, B-cell-depleted T cells, or PBMCs. Deeply sampled blood TCRbeta repertoires from subjects exposed to, actively infected with, or recovered from COVID-19 were included in the dataset. Where available, HLA class I and class II types were obtained from metadata supplied by the sample provider rather than from assay-based typing. Sample metadata almost always included a de-identified subject ID, COVID-19 status, age in years and sex. Results and caveats for the whole study, not just this receptor: The quantity of clinical and demographic metadata differed by source and by participant and was supplied without curation.

Notes on this clone: Its antigen is unknown. Per-base qualities were not stored, and no clone one base away is much larger.

TCRbeta CDR3 regions were amplified from genomic DNA using the immunoSEQ Assay, a bias-controlled multiplex PCR. As for the original processing: The number of nucleated cells in each sample was estimated from the amplification of reference gene primers within the assay. To quantify the absolute abundance of each unique TCRbeta CDR3 rearrangement, sequence reads were collapsed and filtered. Productive Simpson clonality was computed per sample as the square root of Simpson's diversity index over productive rearrangements. Drawn from immuneACCESS, this table holds only the in-frame rearrangements with V and J called that TCRdb kept. Clones are partly lost; checked studies trace under half to an unresolved V gene and leave the rest unexplained. For V, J and clone size, that table is used; D and trimming come from the DNA. Across this sample there are about 400,000 clones, with roughly nine tenths seen only once. The top ten clones comprise about 1.7% of the sample.

From cysteine to phenylalanine, the CDR3 is 16 amino acids long. Only the CDR3 part of the read is kept: 48 bases, read in frame from the first base. The trim is 0 bases for V and 4 bases for J, with a gap of 13 bases between the germline ends. CDR1 and CDR2 are drawn from the germline V gene (reference sequence): SGHKS, YYEKEE. Participants in the prospective study were aged about 18 to 89 years, lived in under 30 United States geographic areas, and enrolled through a virtual design. Cohort assignment in the prospective study relied on participant-reported clinical history from a screening survey and a study questionnaire. ImmuneRACE Cohort 3 recovered participants were defined by two consecutive negative NP/OP PCR tests, healthcare professional clearance, or symptom resolution. In the prospective study, mobile phlebotomists collected whole blood, serum and a nasopharyngeal or oropharyngeal swab from each participant. Additional blood draws and questionnaires over a 2-month period could optionally be provided by prospective study participants. Blood samples from the prospective study were shipped frozen or at room temperature prior to DNA extraction.

The rearrangement combines TRBV5-5 with TRBJ1-4, with the D gene too uncertain to name. The clonotype comes from a woman under 40 who had recovered from COVID-19. The sample taken for sequencing was PBMCs or T cells enriched from blood (not recorded which). In nucleotides, the sequence is TGTGCCAGCAGCTTGGATGGGCCGAGAAGTAATGAAAAACTGTTTTTT. Protein translation: CASSLDGPRSNEKLFF.